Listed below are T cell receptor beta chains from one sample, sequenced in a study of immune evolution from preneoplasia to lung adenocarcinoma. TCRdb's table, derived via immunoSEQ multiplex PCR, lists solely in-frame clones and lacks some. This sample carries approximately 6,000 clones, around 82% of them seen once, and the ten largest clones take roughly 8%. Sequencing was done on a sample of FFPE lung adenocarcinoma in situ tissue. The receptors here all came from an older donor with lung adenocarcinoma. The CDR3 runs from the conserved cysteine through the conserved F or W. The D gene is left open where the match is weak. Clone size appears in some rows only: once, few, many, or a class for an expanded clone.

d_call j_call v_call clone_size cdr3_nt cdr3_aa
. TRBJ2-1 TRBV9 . TGTGCCAGCAGCGTAGCGTTTGATGAGCAGTTCTTC CASSVAFDEQFF
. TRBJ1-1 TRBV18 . TGTGCCAGCTCACCAACGGGGGACGTGAACACTGAAGCTTTCTTT CASSPTGDVNTEAFF
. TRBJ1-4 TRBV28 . TGTGCCAGCAGTCACAGGGAACGTAATGAAAAACTGTTTTTT CASSHRERNEKLFF
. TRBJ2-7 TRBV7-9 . TGTGCCAGCAGCTTCGACAGGACCTCCTACGAGCAGTACTTC CASSFDRTSYEQYF
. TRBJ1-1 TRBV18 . TGTGCCAGCTCACCAACCAACCTGGGAGGGACTGAAGCTTTCTTT CASSPTNLGGTEAFF
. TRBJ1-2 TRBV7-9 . TGTGCCAGCAGCTCACTTGACACATACTATGGCTACACCTTC CASSSLDTYYGYTF
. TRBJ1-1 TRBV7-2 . TGTGCCAGCAGCTTTAAGGGTGGAGGGGAAGCTTTCTTT CASSFKGGGEAFF
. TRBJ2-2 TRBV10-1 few TGCGCCAGCAGTGAGTTGACAGGGAACACCGGGGAGCTGTTTTTT CASSELTGNTGELFF
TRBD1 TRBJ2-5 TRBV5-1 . TGCGCCAGCAGCTTTACCGGGGACAGACAAGAGACCCAGTACTTC CASSFTGDRQETQYF
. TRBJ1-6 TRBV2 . TGTGCCAGCAGTGGGACGACCGCTAGCTCCTATAATTCACCCCTCCACTTT CASSGTTASSYNSPLHF
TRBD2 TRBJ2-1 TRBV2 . TGTGCCAGCAGTGAACTAGCGGGGTCCTACAATGAGCAGTTCTTC CASSELAGSYNEQFF
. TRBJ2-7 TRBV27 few TGTGCCAGCAGTCCCTGGGACACACCCTACGAGCAGTACTTC CASSPWDTPYEQYF
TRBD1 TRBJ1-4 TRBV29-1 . TGCAGCGTTGCCCCAGCATTTGACAGGGCTTCTGAAAAACTGTTTTTT CSVAPAFDRASEKLFF
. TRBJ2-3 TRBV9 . TGTGCCAGCAGCGTAGTGTCGGCCACAGATACGCAGTATTTT CASSVVSATDTQYF
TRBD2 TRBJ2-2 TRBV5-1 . TGCGCCAGCAGCCCGGGAGGAGGGGACACCGGGGAGCTGTTTTTT CASSPGGGDTGELFF
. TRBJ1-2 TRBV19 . TGTGCCAGTACCACAGGCTATGGCTACACCTTC CASTTGYGYTF
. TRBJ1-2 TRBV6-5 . TGTGCCAGCAGTATAGCTCCGGTGGGGAGCTATGGCTACACCTTC CASSIAPVGSYGYTF
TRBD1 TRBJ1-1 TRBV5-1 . TGCGCCAGCAGACAGGGGGCCACTGAAGCTTTCTTT CASRQGATEAFF
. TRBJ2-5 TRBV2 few TGTGCCAGCAGAAGGACACGAGGAGAGACCCAGTACTTC CASRRTRGETQYF
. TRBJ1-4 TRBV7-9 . TGTGCCAGCAGAGCAAGCGGGGAAAAACTGTTTTTT CASRASGEKLFF
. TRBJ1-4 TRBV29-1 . TGCAGCGTGGAAGTTAGCGGGGGGGAACTGTTTTTT CSVEVSGGELFF
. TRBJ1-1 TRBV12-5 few TGTGCTAGTGGTCCCCAGACTGGGCGCACTGAAGCTTTCTTT CASGPQTGRTEAFF
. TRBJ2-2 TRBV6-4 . TGTGCCAGCAGTGACACTAACACCGGGGAGCTGTTTTTT CASSDTNTGELFF
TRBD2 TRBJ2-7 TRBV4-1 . TGCGCCAGCAGCCAACTAGCGGGTACCTACGAGCAGTACTTC CASSQLAGTYEQYF